Listed below are T cell receptor beta chains from one sample, sequenced in a study of regulatory T cells in long-lasting Graves disease. Each CDR3 protein gets one entry after TCRdb re-called the multiplex PCR reads with MiXCR. Altogether approximately 390,000 distinct CDR3 sequences are present, 15% to 20% being singletons, with the ten largest covering about 19%. This sample was shared with a second study, whose subject was T cells in Graves' hyperthyroidism and ophthalmopathy.

The sequences come from peripheral blood mononuclear cells (PBMCs), collected at new diagnosis, from a patient treated with antithyroid drugs. These TCRs come from a woman aged 18-29 years with Graves disease. Each CDR3 is given with its conserved first and last residue. A D gene is named only where the DNA matches it firmly. Clone size is stated in some rows and not others, as once, few, many or a class when expanded.

>TRBJ2-1|TRBV29-1|NA|NA
CSVGGAYNEQFF
TGCAGCGTTGGGGGGGCCTACAATGAGCAGTTCTTC
>TRBJ2-7|TRBV2|NA|NA
CASSATSSTSLIPYEQYF
TGTGCCAGCAGTGCCACTTCCTCCACTAGCCTAATACCCTACGAGCAGTACTTC
>TRBJ2-2|TRBV10-3|many|TRBD1
CAISEPGQGADTGELFF
TGTGCCATCAGTGAGCCGGGACAGGGGGCAGACACCGGGGAGCTGTTTTTT
>TRBJ2-5|TRBV20-1|few|TRBD2
CSAKTSGRSGETQYF
TGCAGTGCCAAGACTAGCGGGAGGTCGGGGGAGACCCAGTACTTC
>TRBJ2-7|TRBV9|many|TRBD2
CASSVGGSDYEQYF
TGTGCCAGCAGCGTAGGCGGGAGCGACTACGAGCAGTACTTC
>TRBJ2-2|TRBV5-1|many|TRBD1
CASSRDRRNTGELFF
TGCGCCAGCAGCCGGGACAGACGAAACACCGGGGAGCTGTTTTTT
>TRBJ1-5|TRBV2|NA|NA
CASSVLHQPQHF
TGTGCCAGCAGCGTACTGCATCAGCCCCAGCATTTT
>TRBJ1-2|TRBV30|many|TRBD1
CAWTGGEVYGYTF
TGTGCCTGGACAGGGGGCGAAGTATATGGCTACACCTTC
>TRBJ1-2|TRBV3-1|many|TRBD1
CASSQKGAGGGYTF
TGTGCCAGCAGCCAAAAAGGGGCAGGGGGCGGCTACACCTTC
>TRBJ1-6|TRBV7-6|many|NA
CASSLGVGSPLHF
TGTGCCAGCAGCTTAGGTGTGGGGTCACCCCTCCACTTT
>TRBJ1-4|TRBV5-1|many|NA
CASSYLAGFGTNEKLFF
TGCGCCAGCAGCTACCTTGCGGGTTTCGGAACTAATGAAAAACTGTTTTTT
>TRBJ2-3|TRBV28|many|TRBD2
CASSPPSTSGRGDTQYF
TGTGCCAGCAGTCCACCCTCGACCAGCGGGAGGGGTGATACGCAGTATTTT
>TRBJ2-2|TRBV11-2|many|NA
CASSPVGGNTGELFF
TGTGCCAGCAGCCCTGTGGGAGGGAACACCGGGGAGCTGTTTTTT
>TRBJ2-7|TRBV5-1|many|NA
CASSPRGGGQSSYEQYF
TGCGCCAGCAGCCCGAGGGGCGGGGGCCAAAGCTCCTACGAGCAGTACTTC